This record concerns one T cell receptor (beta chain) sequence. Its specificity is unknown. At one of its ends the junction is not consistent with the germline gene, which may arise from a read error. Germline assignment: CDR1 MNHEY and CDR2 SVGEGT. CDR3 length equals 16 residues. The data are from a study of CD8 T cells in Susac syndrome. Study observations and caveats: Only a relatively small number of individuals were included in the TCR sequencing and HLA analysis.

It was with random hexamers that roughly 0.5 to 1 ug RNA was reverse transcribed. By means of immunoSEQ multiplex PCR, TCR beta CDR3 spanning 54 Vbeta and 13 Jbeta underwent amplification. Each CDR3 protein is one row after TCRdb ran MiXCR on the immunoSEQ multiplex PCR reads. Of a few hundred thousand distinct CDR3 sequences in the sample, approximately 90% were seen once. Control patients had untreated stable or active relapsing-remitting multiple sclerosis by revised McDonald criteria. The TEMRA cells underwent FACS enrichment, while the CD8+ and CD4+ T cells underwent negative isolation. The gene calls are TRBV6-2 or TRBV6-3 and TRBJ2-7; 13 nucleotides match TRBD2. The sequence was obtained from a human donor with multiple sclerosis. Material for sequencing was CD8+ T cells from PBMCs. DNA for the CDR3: TGTGCCAGCAGTCACTCCGGGACTAGCGGGATCTACGAGCAGTACTTC. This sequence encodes CASSHSGTSGIYEQYF.